These 9 T cell receptor beta chains originate from one sample sequenced in a study of blood T cell repertoires in COVID-19. Assay: immunoSEQ multiplex PCR; the TCRdb copy retains only in-frame clones and omits some. Among about 200,000 clones listed, about 88% were seen once. Material: peripheral blood. The receptors were sampled from a woman between 45 and 65 years old with COVID-19, enrolled during active disease.

This clone was observed a handful of times. This chain links TRBV7-6 with TRBJ2-2; D might be TRBD1 (6 bases). Per germline, CDR1 SGHVS and CDR2 FNYEAQ. The CDR3 loop spans 21 amino acids. The V end lost 4 bases, the J end lost 0 bases, and 27 bases lay between the germline ends. CDR3 DNA sequence: TGTGCCAGCAGCTACCCCACCCGGGACATCCAAGGCAAATCGAACACCGGGGAGCTGTTTTTT. It yields the protein CASSYPTRDIQGKSNTGELFF.

The DNA of the CDR3 is TGTGCCAGCAGCCGACTAGCGGGGGGCGCAGATACGCAGTATTTT. Translating it yields CASSRLAGGADTQYF. The chain recombines TRBV5-8 with TRBJ2-3; 13 positions match TRBD2. This CDR3 region has 15 residues. The J segment lost 4 bases and the V segment lost 4 bases, leaving 3 bases of the junction unmatched. CDR1 and CDR2 (germline): SGHTS, YDEGEE. Filled out from reference TRBV5-8 and TRBJ2-3, the complete variable domain reads EAGVTQSPTHLIKTRGQQATLRCSPISGHTSVYWYQQALGLGLQFLLWYDEGEERNRGNFPPRFSGRQFPNYSSELNVNALELEDSALYLCASSRLAGGADTQYFGPGTRLTVL.

The gene calls are TRBV21-1 and TRBJ1-4; the table's D call of TRBD1 was not tested on the DNA. TRBV21-1 is a listed pseudogene. The CDR3 sequence is 20 residues long. The CDR3 region has the DNA TGTGCCAGCAGCAAAGCGCTAAAGGTACCGGGACAGGGAGGTGATGAAAAACTGTTTTTT. Its protein is CASSKALKVPGQGGDEKLFF.

This clone was counted a few times. The rearrangement joins TRBV30 to TRBJ1-6; D is undetermined. CDR1 is GTSNPN, CDR2 SVGIG, per germline (reference sequence). V shed 0 bases and J shed 6 bases, with 15 bases lying between them. CDR3 length equals 16 residues. CDR3 DNA: TGTGCCTGGAGTGTACACGGAGGGAATAGTAATTCACCCCTCCACTTT. This gives the protein CAWSVHGGNSNSPLHF.

This clone was counted only a few times. The rearrangement uses TRBV10-1 and TRBJ2-1; no clear D. In germline, CDR1 is WNHNN, CDR2 SYGVQD (reference sequence). The CDR3 loop spans 13 amino acids. V shed 2 bases and J shed 4 bases, with 6 bases lying between them. The DNA for the CDR3 is TGCGCCAGCAGTGAGGCGGAATACAATGAGCAGTTCTTC. Translated, it gives CASSEAEYNEQFF.

This clone appeared once. The chain employs TRBV6-6 and TRBJ1-4; D not resolved. CDR3 size: 17 residues. Trimming removed 5 bases at V and 0 bases at J, with 16 bases between. Germline assignment: CDR1 MNHNY and CDR2 SVGAGI (reference sequence). Here the CDR3 reads CASSPRTGVATNEKLFF. The DNA for the CDR3 is TGTGCCAGCAGTCCGCGGACGGGAGTTGCAACTAATGAAAAACTGTTTTTT.

The V gene is TRBV2, the J gene TRBJ1-6; 10 nucleotides agree with TRBD1. This CDR3 region has 15 residues. Per the germline V gene, CDR1 is SNHLY and CDR2 is FYNNEI. The V and J ends lost 6 bases and 9 bases, in that order; junction bases with no gene match: 8. The DNA of the CDR3 is TGTGCCAGCAGGATAGCCGGGACAGGGGTTTCACCCCTCCACTTT. Translation: CASRIAGTGVSPLHF. Using reference TRBV2 and TRBJ1-6 for the parts outside the CDR3, the full variable domain is EPEVTQTPSHQVTQMGQEVILRCVPISNHLYFYWYRQILGQKVEFLVSFYNNEISEKSEIFDDQFSVERPDGSNFTLKIRSTKLEDSAMYFCASRIAGTGVSPLHFGNGTRLTVT.

The chain recombines TRBV18 with TRBJ1-5; 7 bases agree with TRBD1. Germline CDR1 and CDR2: KGHSH and LQKENI. This CDR3 region has 15 residues. V dropped 3 bases and J dropped 3; count of bases not matched to a gene: 5. This chain's CDR3 is CASSPPGGYNQPQHF. Here the CDR3 DNA reads TGTGCCAGCTCACCTCCAGGGGGTTACAATCAGCCCCAGCATTTT.

The chain employs TRBV30 and TRBJ1-3; the D is unclear. Trimming stripped 2 bases from V and 2 bases from J, with 4 bases between. Looked up from germline, CDR1 is GTSNPN and CDR2 is SVGIG (reference sequence). This CDR3 has 12 amino acids. CDR3 loop: CAWSRAGNTIYF. In nucleotides, the CDR3 is TGTGCCTGGAGTCGGGCTGGAAACACCATATATTTT.